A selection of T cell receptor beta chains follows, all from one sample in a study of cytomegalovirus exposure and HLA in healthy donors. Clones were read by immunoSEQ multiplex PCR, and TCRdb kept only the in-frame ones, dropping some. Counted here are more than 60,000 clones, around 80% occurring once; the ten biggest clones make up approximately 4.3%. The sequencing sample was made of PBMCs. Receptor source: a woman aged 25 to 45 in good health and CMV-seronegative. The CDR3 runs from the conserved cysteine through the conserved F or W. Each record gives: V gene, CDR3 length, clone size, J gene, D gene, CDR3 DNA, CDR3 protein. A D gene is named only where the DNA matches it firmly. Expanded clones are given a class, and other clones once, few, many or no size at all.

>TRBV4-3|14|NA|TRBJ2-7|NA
TGCGCCAGCAGCCAAAGGACTGGGAACTACGAGCAGTACTTC
CASSQRTGNYEQYF
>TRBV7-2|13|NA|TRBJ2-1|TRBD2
TGTGCCAGCAGCCCGAAGGGGCGGGGGTTGCAGTTCTTC
CASSPKGRGLQFF
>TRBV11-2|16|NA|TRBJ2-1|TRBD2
TGTGCCAGCAGCTCCCTAGCGGGCCGAACCTACAATGAGCAGTTCTTC
CASSSLAGRTYNEQFF
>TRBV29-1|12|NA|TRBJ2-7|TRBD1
TGCAGCGTCTTACAGGGGGTCGGAGAGCAGTACTTC
CSVLQGVGEQYF
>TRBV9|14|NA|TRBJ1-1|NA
TGTGCCAGCAGCCCGAGTCCGGGGGGGACTGAAGCTTTCTTT
CASSPSPGGTEAFF
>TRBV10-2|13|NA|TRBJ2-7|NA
TGCGCCAGCAGTCTTACAGGCCCCTACGAGCAGTACTTC
CASSLTGPYEQYF
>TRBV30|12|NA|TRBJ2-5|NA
TGTGCCTGGACCCTGGGCAGGGAGACCCAGTACTTC
CAWTLGRETQYF
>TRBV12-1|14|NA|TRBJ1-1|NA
TGTGCCAGCAGCAGGCGGACAGCCAACACTGAAGCTTTCTTT
CASSRRTANTEAFF
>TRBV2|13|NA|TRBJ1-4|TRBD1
TGTGCCAGCAGGGAGGACAGGGTAGAAAAACTGTTTTTT
CASREDRVEKLFF
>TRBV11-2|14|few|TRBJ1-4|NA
TGTGCCAGCAGCTTAGATCGGAGGAATGAAAAACTGTTTTTT
CASSLDRRNEKLFF
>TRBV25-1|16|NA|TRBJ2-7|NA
TGTGCCAGCAGAGGACCCTCGACGGGGAATTGGGACGAGCAGTACTTC
CASRGPSTGNWDEQYF
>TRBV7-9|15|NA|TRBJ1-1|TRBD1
TGTGCCAGCAGCACCGGACAGGGATTGAACACTGAAGCTTTCTTT
CASSTGQGLNTEAFF
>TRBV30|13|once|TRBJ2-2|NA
TGTGCCTGGATACAGGGGAACACCGGGGAGCTGTTTTTT
CAWIQGNTGELFF
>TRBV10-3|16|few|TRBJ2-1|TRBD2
TGTGCCATCAGTGACTCGAGCGGGAGCTCCTACAATGAGCAGTTCTTC
CAISDSSGSSYNEQFF
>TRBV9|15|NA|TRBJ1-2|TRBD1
TGTGCCAGCAGCGTAGCGGGACAGGGGGCGAATGGCTACACCTTC
CASSVAGQGANGYTF
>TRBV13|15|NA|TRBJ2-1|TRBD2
TGTGCCAGCAGGGATAGCGGGGCATCCTACAATGAGCAGTTCTTC
CASRDSGASYNEQFF
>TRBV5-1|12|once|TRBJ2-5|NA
TGCGCCAGCAGCGGTGGGGCGGAGACCCAGTACTTC
CASSGGAETQYF
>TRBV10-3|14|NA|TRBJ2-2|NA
TGTGCCATCAGGCCGGGACACTCCACCGGGGAGCTGTTTTTT
CAIRPGHSTGELFF
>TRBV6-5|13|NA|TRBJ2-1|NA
TGTGCCAGCAGTTACTCAACAGGCTCTGAGCAGTTCTTC
CASSYSTGSEQFF
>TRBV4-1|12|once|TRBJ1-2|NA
TGCGCCAGCAGCCAAGAAGCAGGGAGCTACACCTTC
CASSQEAGSYTF
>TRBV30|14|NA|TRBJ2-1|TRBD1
TGTGCCTACTGGACAGGGAGCTCCTACAATGAGCAGTTCTTC
CAYWTGSSYNEQFF
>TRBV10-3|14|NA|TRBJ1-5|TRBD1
TGTGCCATTTCGAGTCGGGGACAGGATCAGCCCCAGCATTTT
CAISSRGQDQPQHF
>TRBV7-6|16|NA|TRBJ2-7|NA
TGTGCCAGCAGCTTAGAATCGGCCCTGACTAGGGGCGAGCAGTACTTC
CASSLESALTRGEQYF
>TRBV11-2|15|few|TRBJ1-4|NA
TGTGCCAGCAGCTTCCCGGAACAGACGAATGAAAAACTGTTTTTT
CASSFPEQTNEKLFF
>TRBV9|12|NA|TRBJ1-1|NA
TGTGCCAGCAGCCTCTCGGGGGGCGAAGCTTTCTTT
CASSLSGGEAFF
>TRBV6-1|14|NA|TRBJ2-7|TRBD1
TGTGCCAGCCTTCTCCGGGACAGGGCCTACGAGCAGTACTTC
CASLLRDRAYEQYF
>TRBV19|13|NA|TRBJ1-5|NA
TGTGCCAGTAGCCAGGGGTTAAACCAGCCCCAGCATTTT
CASSQGLNQPQHF
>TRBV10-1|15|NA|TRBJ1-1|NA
TGCGCCAGCAGTGCCCAGCGACTCAAGAACACTGAAGCTTTCTTT
CASSAQRLKNTEAFF
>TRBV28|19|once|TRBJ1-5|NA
TGTGCCAGCAGTTTCCTTCGTCGTTCAGAGTCCGGGGTAGATCAGCCCCAGCATTTT
CASSFLRRSESGVDQPQHF
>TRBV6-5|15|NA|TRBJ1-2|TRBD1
TGTGCCAGCAGTTCCTTGGGACAGGTTAGCTATGGCTACACCTTC
CASSSLGQVSYGYTF
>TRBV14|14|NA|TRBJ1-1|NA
TGTGCCAGCAGCCCATTGGGGTATCGGGGTGAAGCTTTCTTT
CASSPLGYRGEAFF
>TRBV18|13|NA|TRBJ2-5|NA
TGTGCCAGCTCAAGGACTGGGGAAGAGACCCAGTACTTC
CASSRTGEETQYF
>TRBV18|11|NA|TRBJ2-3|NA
TGTGCCAGCTCACCAGGCGATACGCAGTATTTT
CASSPGDTQYF
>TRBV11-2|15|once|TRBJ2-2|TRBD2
TGTGCCAGCAGCTCCCGGGGGAGGGACACCGGGGAGCTGTTTTTT
CASSSRGRDTGELFF
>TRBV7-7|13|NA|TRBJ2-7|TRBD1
TGTGCTAGCAGCCCGGGACAGTCCTGGGAGCAGTACTTC
CASSPGQSWEQYF
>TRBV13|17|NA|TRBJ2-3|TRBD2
TGTGCCAGCAGCTCCGACGGGACTAGCGGGGGAAGCACACCGCAGTATTTT
CASSSDGTSGGSTPQYF
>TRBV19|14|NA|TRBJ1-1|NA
TGTGCCAGTAGTGTGGGGGGTCTAAACACTGAAGCTTTCTTT
CASSVGGLNTEAFF
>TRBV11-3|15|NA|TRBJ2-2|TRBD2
TGTGCCAGCAGCATTAGCGGGAGGGGCACCGGGGAGCTGTTTTTT
CASSISGRGTGELFF
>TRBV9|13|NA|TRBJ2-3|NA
TGTGCCAGCAGCCCCCGGGTGGAGGATACGCAGTATTTT
CASSPRVEDTQYF
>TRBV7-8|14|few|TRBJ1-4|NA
TGTGCCAGCAGCCTAGTAACAGGGTCTGAAAAACTGTTTTTT
CASSLVTGSEKLFF
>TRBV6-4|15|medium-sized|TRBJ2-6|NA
TGTGCCAGCAGTGAAGGAGGGATTGGGGCCAACGTCCTGACTTTC
CASSEGGIGANVLTF
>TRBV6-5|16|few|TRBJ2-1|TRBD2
TGTGCCAGCAGATACGACTCTAGCGGGATCACAAAGGAGCAGTTCTTC
CASRYDSSGITKEQFF
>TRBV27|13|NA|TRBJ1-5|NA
TGTGCCAGCAGCCCCCCCTCGGGGGGGCCCCAGCATTTT
CASSPPSGGPQHF